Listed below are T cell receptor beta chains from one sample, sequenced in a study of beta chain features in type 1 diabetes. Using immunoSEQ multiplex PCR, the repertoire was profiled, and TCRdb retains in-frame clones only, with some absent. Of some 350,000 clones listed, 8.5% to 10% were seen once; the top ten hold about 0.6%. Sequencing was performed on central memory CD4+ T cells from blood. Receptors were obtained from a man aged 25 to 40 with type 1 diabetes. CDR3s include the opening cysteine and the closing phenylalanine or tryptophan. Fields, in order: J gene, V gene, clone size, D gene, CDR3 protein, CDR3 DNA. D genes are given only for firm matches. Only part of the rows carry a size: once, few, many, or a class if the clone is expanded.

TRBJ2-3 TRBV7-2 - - CASSFRGTDTQYF TGTGCCAGCAGCTTTAGGGGTACAGATACGCAGTATTTT
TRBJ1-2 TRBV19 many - CASSWNYGYTF TGTGCCAGTAGTTGGAACTATGGCTACACCTTC
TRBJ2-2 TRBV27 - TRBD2 CASSLGGRHTGELFF TGTGCCAGCAGTTTAGGCGGGAGACATACCGGGGAGCTGTTTTTT
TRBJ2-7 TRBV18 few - CASSPSPSYEQYF TGTGCCAGCTCACCAAGCCCCTCCTACGAGCAGTACTTC
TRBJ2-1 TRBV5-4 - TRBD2 CASSFSSGRAAPHNEQFF TGTGCCAGCAGCTTCTCTAGCGGGAGGGCCGCCCCCCACAATGAGCAGTTCTTC
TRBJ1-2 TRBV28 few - CASTIPGVYGYTF TGTGCCAGCACCATACCAGGTGTCTATGGCTACACCTTC
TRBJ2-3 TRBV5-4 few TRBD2 CASSFTSGLGDTQYF TGTGCCAGCAGCTTTACTAGCGGGCTGGGAGATACGCAGTATTTT
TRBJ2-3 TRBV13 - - CASSTRLSDTQYF TGTGCCAGCAGCACTAGACTCTCGGATACGCAGTATTTT
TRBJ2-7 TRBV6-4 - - CASRPQRVNYEQYF TGTGCCAGCAGACCCCAGCGCGTCAACTACGAGCAGTACTTC
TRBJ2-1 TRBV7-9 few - CASGTGRGNEQFF TGTGCCAGCGGAACAGGAAGGGGCAATGAGCAGTTCTTC
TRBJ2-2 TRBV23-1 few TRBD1 CARSIGQGPPGELFF TGCGCCCGTTCGATCGGACAGGGCCCCCCCGGGGAGCTGTTTTTT
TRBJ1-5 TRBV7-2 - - CASSLSSRQPQHF TGTGCCAGCAGCCTTTCGTCCAGGCAGCCCCAGCATTTT
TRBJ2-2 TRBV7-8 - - CASSLARGDTGELFF TGTGCCAGCAGCTTAGCACGCGGGGACACCGGGGAGCTGTTTTTT
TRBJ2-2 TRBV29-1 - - CSVGGSSFSGELFF TGCAGCGTTGGGGGCAGTAGTTTTTCCGGGGAGCTGTTTTTT
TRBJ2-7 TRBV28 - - CASSPEDAGSHEQYF TGTGCCAGCAGTCCAGAGGACGCTGGGTCCCACGAGCAGTACTTC
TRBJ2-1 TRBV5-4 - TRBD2 CASSVTSGDSNEQFF TGTGCCAGCAGCGTGACTAGCGGAGACTCTAATGAGCAGTTCTTC
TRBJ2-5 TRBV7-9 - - CASSANVGVGETQYF TGTGCCAGCAGCGCCAATGTCGGGGTGGGAGAGACCCAGTACTTC
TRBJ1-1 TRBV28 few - CASRGVRAEAFF TGTGCCAGCAGAGGAGTGAGGGCTGAAGCTTTCTTT
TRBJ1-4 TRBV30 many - CAWSALGRTNEKLFF TGTGCCTGGAGTGCCCTCGGCAGAACTAATGAAAAACTGTTTTTT
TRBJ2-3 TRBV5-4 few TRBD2 CASSLWTSFSTDTQYF TGTGCCAGCAGCTTATGGACTAGCTTCAGCACAGATACGCAGTATTTT
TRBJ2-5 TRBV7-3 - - CASSLTGAVRQETQYF TGTGCCAGCAGCTTAACGGGGGCAGTAAGGCAAGAGACCCAGTACTTC
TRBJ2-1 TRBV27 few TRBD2 CASIKPGLAGSDNEQFF TGTGCCAGCATCAAACCGGGACTAGCGGGATCGGATAATGAGCAGTTCTTC
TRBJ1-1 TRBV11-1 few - CASSRPTGDTEAFF TGTGCCAGCAGCCGTCCGACGGGGGACACTGAAGCTTTCTTT
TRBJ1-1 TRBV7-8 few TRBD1 CASSPRQGWNTEAFF TGTGCCAGCAGCCCCAGACAGGGTTGGAACACTGAAGCTTTCTTT
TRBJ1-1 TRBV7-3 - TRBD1 CASSRSGQGVTEAFF TGTGCCAGCAGCCGATCGGGACAGGGGGTCACTGAAGCTTTCTTT
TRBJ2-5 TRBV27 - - CASTNRDTKTQYF TGTGCCAGCACCAACCGGGACACAAAGACCCAGTACTTC
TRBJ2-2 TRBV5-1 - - CASSFAPNTGELFF TGCGCCAGCAGCTTTGCCCCGAACACCGGGGAGCTGTTTTTT
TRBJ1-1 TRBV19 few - CASTLYGANTEAFF TGTGCCAGTACCTTATATGGGGCGAACACTGAAGCTTTCTTT
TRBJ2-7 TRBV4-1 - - CASSQNLDSSSYEQYF TGCGCCAGCAGCCAAAATTTGGACAGCAGCTCCTACGAGCAGTACTTC
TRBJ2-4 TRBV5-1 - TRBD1 CASSSTGVSGNIQYF TGCGCCAGCAGCTCAACAGGGGTTTCGGGAAACATTCAGTACTTC
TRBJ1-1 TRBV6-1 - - CASSLYTEAFF TGTGCCAGCAGTTTGTACACTGAAGCTTTCTTT
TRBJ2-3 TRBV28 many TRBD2 CASSSLWMIGGRGTDTQYF TGTGCCAGCAGTTCCCTATGGATGATTGGCGGGAGGGGTACAGATACGCAGTATTTT
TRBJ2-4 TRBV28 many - CASSSADKANIQYF TGTGCCAGCAGTTCCGCGGATAAAGCGAACATTCAGTACTTC
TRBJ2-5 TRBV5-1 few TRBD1 CASSPHQGVGEQYF TGCGCCAGCAGCCCGCATCAGGGGGTTGGGGAGCAGTACTTC
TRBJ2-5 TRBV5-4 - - CASSFGGQSQETQYF TGTGCCAGCAGCTTCGGAGGACAGAGCCAAGAGACCCAGTACTTC
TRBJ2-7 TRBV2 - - CASRGYYEQYF TGTGCCAGCAGGGGCTACTACGAGCAGTACTTC
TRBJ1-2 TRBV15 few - CATSREVWQGHGYTF TGTGCCACCAGCAGAGAAGTCTGGCAGGGGCATGGCTACACCTTC